The 18 T cell receptor beta chains reported below all come from one sample, sequenced in a study of blood T cell repertoires in COVID-19. Profiling relied on immunoSEQ multiplex PCR, and the TCRdb table lists in-frame clones only, not all of them. The repertoire holds 80,000 to 100,000 clones, with roughly 80% as singletons. Source material: peripheral blood. The receptors were gathered from a human donor in a cohort sampled during active COVID-19.

The chain combines TRBV5-6 with TRBJ2-2; 7 nucleotides align to TRBD2. Trimming cost V 5 bases and J 5 bases; bases outside gene matches: 3. CDR1 SGHDT and CDR2 YYEEEE come from the germline V gene. The CDR3 spans 13 residues. The CDR3 loop reads CASSWRGTGELFF. CDR3 nucleotide sequence: TGTGCCAGCAGTTGGCGGGGGACCGGGGAGCTGTTTTTT.

The V call is TRBV7-2, the J call TRBJ2-5; 10 positions agree with TRBD1. The germline CDR1 and CDR2 sequences are SGHTA and FQGNSA. The J segment lost 5 bases and the V segment lost 6 bases, leaving 6 bases of the junction unmatched. This CDR3 region has 14 residues. The CDR3 nucleotides are TGTGCCAGCAGTAGAATGGACAGGGGGGAGACCCAGTACTTC. Translated: CASSRMDRGETQYF.

The rearrangement uses TRBV27 and TRBJ1-5; D remains unclear. The V end lost 6 bases, the J end lost 6 bases, and 12 bases lay between the germline ends. The CDR3 extends over 13 amino acids. Germline-derived CDR1 and CDR2 are MNHEY and SMNVEV (reference sequence). Here the CDR3 reads CASSIRIRQPQHF. The CDR3 DNA is TGTGCCAGCAGCATCAGGATTCGTCAGCCCCAGCATTTT.

The chain recombines TRBV27 with TRBJ1-2; 7 bases align to TRBD1. The CDR3 is 15 amino acids. V lost 8 bases and J lost 8; bases outside the gene matches: 17. The V gene's germline CDR1 is MNHEY and CDR2 SMNVEV (reference sequence). Here the CDR3 DNA reads TGTGCCAGCGGGGGGCACAGGGGCCCTTATGGGGGCTACACCTTC. This gives the protein CASGGHRGPYGGYTF.

The J gene is TRBJ1-3, the V gene TRBV5-1; the D is unclear. CDR1 SGHRS and CDR2 YFSETQ come from the germline V gene. The CDR3 length is 15 residues. Between the trimmed V and J ends, which lost 0 bases and 0 bases, there was a span of 7 bases. The CDR3 loop is CASSLASGSGNTIYF. Here the CDR3 DNA reads TGCGCCAGCAGCTTGGCGTCGGGCTCTGGAAACACCATATATTTT.

The chain carries TRBV7-3 and TRBJ2-1; 12 positions match TRBD1. Germline V CDR1 and CDR2: SGHTA, FQGTGA. J was trimmed by 9 bases and V by 5 bases; bases with no gene match: 5. The CDR3 totals 14 residues. The CDR3 reads CASSPGTGGVEQFF. CDR3 bases: TGTGCCAGCAGCCCTGGGACAGGGGGCGTTGAGCAGTTCTTC.

The J gene is TRBJ2-6, the V gene TRBV18; a possible D gene is TRBD1 (7 bases). Trimming shortened V by 1 base and J by 0 bases, and 10 bases separated the two germline ends. Germline CDR1 and CDR2: KGHSH and LQKENI. The CDR3 spans 17 residues. For the CDR3, the DNA is TGTGCCAGCTCACCACGCGGGACAGACTCTGGGGCCAACGTCCTGACTTTC. Encoded protein: CASSPRGTDSGANVLTF.

The genes are TRBV5-4 and TRBJ2-3, with D maybe TRBD2 (6 bases). CDR1 SGHNT and CDR2 YYREEE come from the germline V gene (reference sequence). The germline V and J ends were trimmed by 3 bases and 1 base, with 15 bases remaining between them. The CDR3 loop spans 16 amino acids. The CDR3, as DNA: TGTGCCAGCAGCTCTTCTCCGGGAGCAGGCACAGATACGCAGTATTTT. As protein: CASSSSPGAGTDTQYF. Complete variable domain (other parts from reference TRBV5-4 and TRBJ2-3): ETGVTQSPTHLIKTRGQQVTLRCSSQSGHNTVSWYQQALGQGPQFIFQYYREEENGRGNFPPRFSGLQFPNYSSELNVNALELDDSALYLCASSSSPGAGTDTQYFGPGTRLTVL.

The chain recombines TRBV6-5 with TRBJ2-7, with TRBD2 as a possible D gene (6 bases). The germline V gene encodes CDR1 MNHEY and CDR2 SVGAGI. The CDR3 is 14 amino acids. Trimming took off 5 bases at V and 3 bases at J, with 14 bases between the two ends. The DNA for the CDR3 is TGTGCCAGCAGTCGAAGACTAGGTATCTACGAGCAGTACTTC. Translating it yields CASSRRLGIYEQYF.

This clone was observed a handful of times. The chain uses TRBV6-1 and TRBJ1-1, with D maybe TRBD1 (5 bases). The germline V gene has CDR1 MNHNS and CDR2 SASEGT. The CDR3 extends over 15 amino acids. The germline V and J ends were trimmed by 2 bases and 4 bases, with 14 bases remaining between them. CDR3 region: CASSEIAGIGTEAFF. Here the CDR3 DNA reads TGTGCCAGCAGTGAAATCGCAGGGATTGGCACTGAAGCTTTCTTT.

This CDR3 reads CASRLPGQGYGYTF. The CDR3 bases are TGTGCCAGCAGGCTACCGGGACAGGGTTATGGCTACACCTTC. The chain couples TRBV2 to TRBJ1-2; TRBD1 agrees at 9 bases. V lost 6 bases, J lost 5 bases, and 7 bases stayed unmatched. Germline CDR1 reads SNHLY; CDR2 reads FYNNEI. The CDR3 has 14 amino acids.

This clone came up once. CDR3 sequence: CASSIGTGGWRWMNTEAFF. In nucleotides, the CDR3 is TGTGCCAGTAGTATAGGAACAGGGGGCTGGAGGTGGATGAACACTGAAGCTTTCTTT. The chain links TRBV19 to TRBJ1-1, with 9 bases lining up with TRBD1. The CDR3 length is 19 residues. The germline V gene has CDR1 LNHDA and CDR2 SQIVND (reference sequence). V lost 1 base, J lost 0 bases, and 12 bases stayed unmatched.

In its sample, this clone was seen once. The chain combines TRBV6-5 with TRBJ2-3; the D is unclear. This CDR3 comprises 12 residues. V lost 8 bases and J lost 3, with 9 bases in between. Germline V lookup: CDR1 MNHEY, CDR2 SVGAGI. CDR3 in DNA: TGTGCCAGCTCCTATCGAACAGATACGCAGTATTTT. Translating it yields CASSYRTDTQYF.

The chain joins TRBV19 to TRBJ1-4; possibly TRBD1 for D (6 bases). CDR1 is LNHDA, CDR2 SQIVND, per germline (reference sequence). The V gene lost 7 bases and the J gene lost 8 bases, with 14 bases spanning the gap. This CDR3 has 13 amino acids. This CDR3 reads CASNEGGTEKLFF. In DNA form, the CDR3 reads TGTGCCAGTAATGAGGGGGGGACAGAAAAACTGTTTTTT.

This chain joins TRBV7-2 and TRBJ2-4; weak D call: TRBD1 (6 bases). CDR3 length: 16 residues. The germline V gene has CDR1 SGHTA and CDR2 FQGNSA. V lost 5 bases and J lost 0, with 14 bases in between. The DNA for the CDR3 is TGTGCCAGCAGCCCCCAGATCAGGGGAGCCAAAAACATTCAGTACTTC. Translating it yields CASSPQIRGAKNIQYF. The full variable domain, completed using reference TRBV7-2 and TRBJ2-4, is GAGVSQSPSNKVTEKGKDVELRCDPISGHTALYWYRQSLGQGLEFLIYFQGNSAPDKSGLPSDRFSAERTGGSVSTLTIQRTQQEDSAVYLCASSPQIRGAKNIQYFGAGTRLSVL.

The chain uses TRBV24-1 and TRBJ2-7; 7 bases agree with TRBD1. V lost 6 bases to trimming and J lost 3 bases; unmatched junction nucleotides: 7. Germline CDR1 is KGHDR and CDR2 is SFDVKD. The CDR3 is 14 amino acids. Written as DNA, the CDR3 is TGTGCCACCAGTCGCAACAGGGGAAGCTACGAGCAGTACTTC. Translating gives CATSRNRGSYEQYF.

This chain links TRBV19 with TRBJ2-7; tentative D call: TRBD2 (6 bases). CDR1 is LNHDA, CDR2 SQIVND, per germline (reference sequence). V was cut by 1 base and J by 2 bases, with 12 bases left in between. The CDR3 is 15 amino acids. The CDR3 region has the DNA TGTGCCAGTAGTATAGGGGGGGACGGCACCTACGAGCAGTACTTC. Protein sequence: CASSIGGDGTYEQYF.

The rearrangement joins TRBV21-1 to TRBJ1-2; TRBD1, the table's D call, was not compared with the DNA. TRBV21-1 is flagged as a pseudogene. There are 20 residues in the CDR3. The CDR3 here is CASSKGLKCRGQSANYGYTF. CDR3 bases: TGTGCCAGCAGCAAAGGTCTAAAGTGTAGAGGACAGTCAGCTAACTATGGCTACACCTTC.